The sequence of this T cell receptor beta chain was determined in a study of early T cells in non-severe SARS-CoV-2 infection. V was shortened by 5 bases and J by 6 bases, with 15 bases between the two germline ends. This CDR3 contains 14 residues. Germline values: CDR1 MDHEN, CDR2 SYDVKM. This clonotype occurred a few times. TCRdb processed the 5' RACE reads anew with MiXCR; each CDR3 protein has one entry. The table includes roughly 50,000 distinct CDR3 sequences, 7% to 9% detected once. The source is an adult who was a healthcare worker with PCR-confirmed SARS-CoV-2 infection or an uninfected control (not recorded which). The V and J genes are TRBV28 and TRBJ2-3; D remains ambiguous. Sequences were obtained from whole blood. CDR3 loop: CASSPLDLTDTQYF. The CDR3 coding sequence is TGTGCCAGCAGTCCCTTAGACCTAACGGATACGCAGTATTTT.